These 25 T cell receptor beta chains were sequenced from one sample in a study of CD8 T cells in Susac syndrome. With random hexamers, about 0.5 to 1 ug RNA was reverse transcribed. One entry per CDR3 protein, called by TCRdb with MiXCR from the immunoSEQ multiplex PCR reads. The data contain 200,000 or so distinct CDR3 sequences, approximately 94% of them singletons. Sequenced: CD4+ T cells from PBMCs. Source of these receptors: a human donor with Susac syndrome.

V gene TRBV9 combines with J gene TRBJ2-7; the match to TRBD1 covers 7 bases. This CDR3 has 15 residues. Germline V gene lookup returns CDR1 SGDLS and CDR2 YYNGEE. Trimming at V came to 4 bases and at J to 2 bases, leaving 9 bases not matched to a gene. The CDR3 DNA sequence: TGTGCCAGCAGCCTTTATGGACAGGAGACCTACGAGCAGTACTTC. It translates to CASSLYGQETYEQYF.

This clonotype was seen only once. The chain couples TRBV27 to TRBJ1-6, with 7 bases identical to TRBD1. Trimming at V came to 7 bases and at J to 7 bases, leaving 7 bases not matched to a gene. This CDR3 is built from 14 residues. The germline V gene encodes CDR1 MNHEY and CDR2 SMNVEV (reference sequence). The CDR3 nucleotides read TGTGCCAGCACCGTACAGGGGCCGAATTCACCCCTCCACTTT. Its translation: CASTVQGPNSPLHF.

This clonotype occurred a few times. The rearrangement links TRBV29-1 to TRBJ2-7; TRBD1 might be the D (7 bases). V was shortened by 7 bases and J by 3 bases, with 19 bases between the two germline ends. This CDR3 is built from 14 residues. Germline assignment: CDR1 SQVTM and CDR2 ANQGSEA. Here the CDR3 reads CSAQGGGAGYEQYF. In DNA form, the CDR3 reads TGCAGCGCCCAGGGGGGAGGTGCGGGCTACGAGCAGTACTTC.

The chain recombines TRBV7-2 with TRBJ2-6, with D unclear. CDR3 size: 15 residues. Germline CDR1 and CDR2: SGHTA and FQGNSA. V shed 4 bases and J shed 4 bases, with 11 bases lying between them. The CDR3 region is CASSWVGTGANVLTF. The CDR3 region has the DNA TGTGCCAGCAGCTGGGTGGGTACCGGGGCCAACGTCCTGACTTTC.

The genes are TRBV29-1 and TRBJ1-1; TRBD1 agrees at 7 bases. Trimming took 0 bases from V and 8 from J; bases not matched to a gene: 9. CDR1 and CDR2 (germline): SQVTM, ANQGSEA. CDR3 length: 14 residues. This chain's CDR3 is CSVEEGSTGTEAFF. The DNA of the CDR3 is TGCAGCGTTGAAGAGGGTTCGACAGGGACCGAAGCTTTCTTT. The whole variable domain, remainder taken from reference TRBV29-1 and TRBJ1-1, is SAVISQKPSRDICQRGTSLTIQCQVDSQVTMMFWYRQQPGQSLTLIATANQGSEATYESGFVIDKFPISRPNLTFSTLTVSNMSPEDSSIYLCSVEEGSTGTEAFFGQGTRLTVV.

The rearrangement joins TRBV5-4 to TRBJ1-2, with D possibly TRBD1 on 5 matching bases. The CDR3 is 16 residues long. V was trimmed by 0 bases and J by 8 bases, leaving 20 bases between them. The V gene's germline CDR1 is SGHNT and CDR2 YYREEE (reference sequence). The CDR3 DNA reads TGTGCCAGCAGCTTGGTCCGATCCGTCGTGGGGGGGGGCTACACCTTC. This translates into CASSLVRSVVGGGYTF.

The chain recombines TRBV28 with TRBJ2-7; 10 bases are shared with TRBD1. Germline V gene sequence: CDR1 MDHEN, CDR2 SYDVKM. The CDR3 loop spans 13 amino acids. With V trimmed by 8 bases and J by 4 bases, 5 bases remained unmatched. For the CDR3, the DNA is TGTGCCAGCCGGACAGGGGGTTTGTACGAGCAGTACTTC. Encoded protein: CASRTGGLYEQYF.

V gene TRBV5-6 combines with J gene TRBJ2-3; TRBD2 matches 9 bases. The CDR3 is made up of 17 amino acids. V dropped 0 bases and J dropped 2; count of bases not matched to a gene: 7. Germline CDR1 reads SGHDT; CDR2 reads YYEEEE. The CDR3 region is CASSLVLAGALTDTQYF. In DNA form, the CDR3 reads TGTGCCAGCAGCTTGGTTTTAGCGGGGGCCCTCACAGATACGCAGTATTTT.

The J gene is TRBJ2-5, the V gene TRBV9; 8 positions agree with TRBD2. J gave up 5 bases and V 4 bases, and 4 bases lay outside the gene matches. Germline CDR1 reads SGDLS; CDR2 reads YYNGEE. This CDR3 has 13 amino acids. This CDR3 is CASSTRGAETQYF. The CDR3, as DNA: TGTGCCAGCAGCACGCGGGGGGCTGAGACCCAGTACTTC.

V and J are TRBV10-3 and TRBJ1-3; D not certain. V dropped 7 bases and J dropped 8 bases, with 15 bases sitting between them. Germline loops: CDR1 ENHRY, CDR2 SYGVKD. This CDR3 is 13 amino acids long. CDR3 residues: CAIKAGVVDTIYF. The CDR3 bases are TGTGCCATCAAGGCTGGGGTAGTGGACACCATATATTTT.

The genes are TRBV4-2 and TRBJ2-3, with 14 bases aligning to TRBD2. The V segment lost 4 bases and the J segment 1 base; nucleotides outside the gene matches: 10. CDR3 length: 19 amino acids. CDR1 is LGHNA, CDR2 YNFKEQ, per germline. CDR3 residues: CASSPSTSGGAMGTDTQYF. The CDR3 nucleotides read TGTGCCAGCAGCCCTTCGACTAGCGGGGGGGCCATGGGCACAGATACGCAGTATTTT.

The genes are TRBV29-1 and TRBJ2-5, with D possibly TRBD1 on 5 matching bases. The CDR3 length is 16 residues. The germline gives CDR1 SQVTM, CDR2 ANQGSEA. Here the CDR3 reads CTCQGHTKGSVETQYF. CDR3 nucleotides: TGCACCTGCCAAGGACATACGAAAGGAAGTGTGGAGACCCAGTACTTC.

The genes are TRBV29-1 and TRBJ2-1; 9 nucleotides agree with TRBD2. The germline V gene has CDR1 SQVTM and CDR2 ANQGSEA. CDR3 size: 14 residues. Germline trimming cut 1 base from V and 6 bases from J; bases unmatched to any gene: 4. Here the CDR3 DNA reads TGCAGCGTTGAAGCAGGGACTAGCTTCAATGAGCAGTTCTTC. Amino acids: CSVEAGTSFNEQFF.

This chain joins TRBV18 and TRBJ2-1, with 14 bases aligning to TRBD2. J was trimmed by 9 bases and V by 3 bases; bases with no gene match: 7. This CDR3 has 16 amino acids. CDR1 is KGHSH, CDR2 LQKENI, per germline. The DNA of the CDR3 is TGTGCCAGCTCACCTTCCGGGACTAGCGGGGGCACTGAGCAGTTCTTC. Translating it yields CASSPSGTSGGTEQFF.

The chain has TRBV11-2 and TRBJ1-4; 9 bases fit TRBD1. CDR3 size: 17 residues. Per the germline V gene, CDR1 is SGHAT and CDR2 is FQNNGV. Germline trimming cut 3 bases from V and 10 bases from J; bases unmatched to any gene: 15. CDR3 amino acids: CASSFEPGQGEFLKLFF. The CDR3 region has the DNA TGTGCCAGCAGCTTCGAACCGGGACAGGGCGAATTCTTAAAACTGTTTTTT.

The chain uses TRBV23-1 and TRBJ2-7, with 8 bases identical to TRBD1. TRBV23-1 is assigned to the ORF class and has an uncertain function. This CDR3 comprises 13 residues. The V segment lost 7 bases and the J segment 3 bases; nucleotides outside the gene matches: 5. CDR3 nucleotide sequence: TGCGCCAGCACGCGCGACAGGGGCTACGAGCAGTACTTC. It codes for CASTRDRGYEQYF.

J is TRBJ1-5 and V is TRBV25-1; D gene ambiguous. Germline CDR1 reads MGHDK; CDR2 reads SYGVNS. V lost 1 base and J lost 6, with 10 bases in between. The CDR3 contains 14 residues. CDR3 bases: TGTGCCAGCAGTGAATTTCAGGTCAGTCAGCCCCAGCATTTT. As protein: CASSEFQVSQPQHF.

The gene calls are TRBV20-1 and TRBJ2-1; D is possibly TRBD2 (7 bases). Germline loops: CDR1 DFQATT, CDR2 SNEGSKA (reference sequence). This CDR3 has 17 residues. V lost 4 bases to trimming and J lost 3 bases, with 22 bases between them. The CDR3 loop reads CSATLQGRGLIYNEQFF. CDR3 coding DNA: TGCAGTGCTACCCTCCAGGGGCGGGGGTTAATCTACAATGAGCAGTTCTTC.

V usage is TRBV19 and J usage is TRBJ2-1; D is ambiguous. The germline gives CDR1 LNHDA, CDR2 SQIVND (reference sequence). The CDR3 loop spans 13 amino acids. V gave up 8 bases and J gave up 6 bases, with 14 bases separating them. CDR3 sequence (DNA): TGTGCCAGTCGGTCCATTCGGCTCAATGAGCAGTTCTTC. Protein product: CASRSIRLNEQFF.

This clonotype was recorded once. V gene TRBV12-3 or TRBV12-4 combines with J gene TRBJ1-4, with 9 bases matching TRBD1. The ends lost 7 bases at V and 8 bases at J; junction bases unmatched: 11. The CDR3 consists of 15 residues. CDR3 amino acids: CASMEYGTGIEKLFF. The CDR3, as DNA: TGTGCCAGCATGGAGTACGGGACAGGGATAGAAAAACTGTTTTTT.

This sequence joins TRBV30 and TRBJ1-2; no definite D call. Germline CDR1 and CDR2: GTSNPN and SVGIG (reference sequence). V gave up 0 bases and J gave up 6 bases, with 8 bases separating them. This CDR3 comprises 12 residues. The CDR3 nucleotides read TGTGCCTGGAGTGTTTGGAGTGATGGCTACACCTTC. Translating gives CAWSVWSDGYTF.

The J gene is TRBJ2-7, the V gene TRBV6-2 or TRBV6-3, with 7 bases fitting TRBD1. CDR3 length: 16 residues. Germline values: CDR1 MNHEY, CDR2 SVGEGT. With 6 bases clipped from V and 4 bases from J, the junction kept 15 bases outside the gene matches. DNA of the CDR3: TGTGCCAGCAGGACCGTCGGGACAGCCTCCTCGTACGAGCAGTACTTC. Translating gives CASRTVGTASSYEQYF.

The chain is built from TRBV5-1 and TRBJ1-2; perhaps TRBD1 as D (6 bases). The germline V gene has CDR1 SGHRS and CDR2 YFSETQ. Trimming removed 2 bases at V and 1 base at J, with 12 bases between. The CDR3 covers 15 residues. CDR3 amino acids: CASSFRPDSNYGYTF. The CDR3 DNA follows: TGCGCCAGCAGCTTTCGACCGGACAGTAACTATGGCTACACCTTC.

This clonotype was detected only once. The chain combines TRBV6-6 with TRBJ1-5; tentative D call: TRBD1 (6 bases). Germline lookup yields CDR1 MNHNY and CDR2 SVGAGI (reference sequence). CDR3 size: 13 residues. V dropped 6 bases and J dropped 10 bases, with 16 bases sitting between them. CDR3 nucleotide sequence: TGTGCCAGCAGAACAGGGTCAGTTGGACCCCAGCATTTT. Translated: CASRTGSVGPQHF.

The CDR3 DNA reads as TGTGCCAGCAGGCGGGCCGTCGGGGAGCTGTTTTTT. This translates into CASRRAVGELFF. The V call is TRBV27, the J call TRBJ2-2; D possibly corresponds to TRBD2 (5 bases). The V and J ends lost 6 bases and 7 bases respectively, with 9 bases between them. Germline CDR1 is MNHEY and CDR2 is SMNVEV (reference sequence). The length of the CDR3 is 12 residues.